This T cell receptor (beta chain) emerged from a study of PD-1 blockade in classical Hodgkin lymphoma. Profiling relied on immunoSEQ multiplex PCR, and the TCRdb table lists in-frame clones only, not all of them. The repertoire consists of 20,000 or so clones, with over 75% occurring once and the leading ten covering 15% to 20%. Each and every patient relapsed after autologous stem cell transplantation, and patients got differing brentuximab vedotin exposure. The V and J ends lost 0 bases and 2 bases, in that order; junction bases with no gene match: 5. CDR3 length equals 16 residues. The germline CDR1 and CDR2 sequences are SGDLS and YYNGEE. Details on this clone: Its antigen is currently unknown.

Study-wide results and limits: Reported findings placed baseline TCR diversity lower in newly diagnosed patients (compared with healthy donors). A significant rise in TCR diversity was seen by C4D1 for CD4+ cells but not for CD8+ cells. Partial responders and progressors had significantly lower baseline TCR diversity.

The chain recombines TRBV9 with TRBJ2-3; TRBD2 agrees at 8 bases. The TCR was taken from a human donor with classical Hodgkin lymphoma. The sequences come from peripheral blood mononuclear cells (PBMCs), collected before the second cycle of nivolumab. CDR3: CASSVVPAGDTDTQYF. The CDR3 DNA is TGTGCCAGCAGCGTAGTACCAGCGGGGGACACAGATACGCAGTATTTT.